This TCR beta chain was retrieved from a study of OX40 agonist ivuxolimab in advanced cancers. Study summary: At 82.7% male, the cohort had a mean age of 60 years, ranging from roughly 20 to 90.

V was cut by 7 bases and J by 0 bases, with 16 bases left in between. The CDR3 consists of 16 residues. Germline-derived CDR1 and CDR2 are SQVTM and ANQGSEA. Turning to this clone: Its antigen remains unidentified.

Assay: immunoSEQ multiplex PCR; the TCRdb copy retains only in-frame clones and omits some. The table includes tens of thousands of clones, roughly four fifths detected once. Study-level findings and limits: On average, a greater number of expanded clones characterised CD8+ T cells relative to CD4+.

J is TRBJ2-6 and V is TRBV29-1; D possibly matches TRBD1 or TRBD2 (5 bases each). The receptor's source is an adult with an advanced solid tumor such as melanoma, head and neck, liver or kidney cancer. The sequencing here drew on CD4+ or CD8+ T cells sorted from blood, taken in a trial of the OX40 agonist ivuxolimab. The DNA of the CDR3 is TGCAGCGCCCTAACGCCGGGGCCCTCTGGGGCCAACGTCCTGACTTTC. Encoded protein: CSALTPGPSGANVLTF.